The 13 T cell receptor beta chains in this list originate from one sample, sequenced in a study of T cell responses to AZD1222 COVID-19 vaccine. Libraries were prepared by immunoSEQ multiplex PCR; TCRdb keeps only in-frame clonotypes and omits some of them. The table has some 100,000 clones, about 94% seen once. The specimen was peripheral blood, collected 28 days after the second AZD1222 dose. These TCRs come from an adult who received the AZD1222 COVID-19 vaccine.

The chain uses TRBV11-1 and TRBJ1-1; the D gene is possibly TRBD1 (6 bases). The ends were cut back, 5 bases at V and 5 bases at J, with 15 bases in the middle. The CDR3 loop spans 14 amino acids. Germline-derived CDR1 and CDR2 are SGHAT and FQDESV (reference sequence). The CDR3 loop reads CASSTGQPATEAFF. The CDR3 coding sequence is TGTGCCAGCAGCACAGGACAGCCCGCGACTGAAGCTTTCTTT.

The chain joins TRBV9 to TRBJ1-6, with 9 bases fitting TRBD1. Germline V gives CDR1 SGDLS, CDR2 YYNGEE. The CDR3 has 15 residues. V shed 0 bases and J 9 bases; nucleotides not matched to a gene: 4. CDR3: CASSVAGTGPSPLHF. The CDR3 nucleotides read TGTGCCAGCAGCGTAGCTGGGACAGGGCCTTCACCCCTCCACTTT.

The chain employs TRBV4-2 and TRBJ2-7; D may be TRBD1 (6 bases). Germline V gene lookup returns CDR1 LGHNA and CDR2 YNFKEQ. Trimming removed 1 base at V and 6 bases at J, with 16 bases between. This CDR3 has 15 residues. The CDR3 sequence is CASSQVSDSWVEQYF. CDR3 DNA sequence: TGTGCCAGCAGCCAAGTGTCGGACAGTTGGGTCGAGCAGTACTTC.

This clone was found once. CDR3 in amino acids: CASSQAAGGVSNQPQHF. The CDR3 nucleotides are TGTGCCAGCAGCCAAGCGGCAGGGGGAGTTAGCAATCAGCCCCAGCATTTT. This sequence joins TRBV3-1 (or the pseudogene TRBV3-2) and TRBJ1-5; TRBD1 agrees at 7 bases. The germline V gene encodes CDR1 LGHDT and CDR2 YNNKEL (reference sequence). The junction had 6 bases not matched to a gene; V was cut back by 1 base and J by 0 bases. This CDR3 spans 17 amino acids.

This clone has more than one count but fewer than ten. CDR3 sequence: CASTQTGDSNQPQHF. CDR3 nucleotide sequence: TGTGCCAGCACCCAAACAGGGGATAGCAATCAGCCCCAGCATTTT. The chain combines TRBV9 with TRBJ1-5; 7 bases agree with TRBD1. J gave up 0 bases and V 6 bases, and 6 bases lay outside the gene matches. The CDR3 sequence is 15 residues long. Germline CDR1 and CDR2: SGDLS and YYNGEE.

This rearrangement joins TRBV9 to TRBJ2-2; TRBD2 might be the D (6 bases). Deletions cut 2 bases from V and 4 bases from J, with 9 bases between. The germline V gene encodes CDR1 SGDLS and CDR2 YYNGEE. CDR3 size: 14 residues. The CDR3 here is CASSVGGGTGELFF. The CDR3 DNA reads TGTGCCAGCAGCGTGGGGGGAGGCACCGGGGAGCTGTTTTTT.

This clone was seen only once. This chain connects TRBV6-5 to TRBJ1-1; 8 positions match TRBD1. The CDR3 is made up of 11 amino acids. Trimming cost V 5 bases and J 8 bases; bases outside gene matches: 1. Germline CDR1 MNHEY, CDR2 SVGAGI. The CDR3 DNA follows: TGTGCCAGCAGTCGGACAGGGGAAGCTTTCTTT. Translating it yields CASSRTGEAFF.

The J gene is TRBJ1-2, the V gene TRBV7-8, with D uncertain. V was clipped by 0 bases and J by 8 bases, with 7 bases between them. CDR1 is SGHVS and CDR2 is FQNEAQ in the germline V gene. The CDR3 contains 12 residues. CDR3 nucleotide sequence: TGTGCCAGCAGCTTAGCTTCAGGAGGCTACACCTTC. Translated: CASSLASGGYTF.

The genes are TRBV5-1 and TRBJ2-3; D remains ambiguous. This CDR3 contains 17 residues. Germline V lookup: CDR1 SGHRS, CDR2 YFSETQ. V lost 4 bases and J 4 bases, leaving 22 bases between the germline ends. CDR3 amino acids: CASSLPTATKVPDTQYF. In nucleotides, the CDR3 is TGCGCCAGCAGCCTTCCCACAGCGACGAAAGTTCCAGATACGCAGTATTTT.

In its sample, this clone was seen a few times. Other nucleotide sequences in the sample specify the same CDR3. This rearrangement joins TRBV28 to TRBJ2-7, with D unresolved. V was trimmed by 3 bases and J by 5 bases, leaving 5 bases between them. The CDR3 loop spans 11 amino acids. Germline CDR1 is MDHEN and CDR2 is SYDVKM. In DNA, the CDR3 is TGTGCCAGCAGTTTGGTGGACGAGCAGTACTTC. Protein product: CASSLVDEQYF.

The V and J genes are TRBV6-4 and TRBJ2-6; TRBD1 matches at 7 bases. The junction had 7 bases not matched to a gene; V was cut back by 8 bases and J by 0 bases. The CDR3 extends over 16 amino acids. CDR1 is MRHNA, CDR2 SNTAGT, per germline. The CDR3 sequence: CASRDSHSSGANVLTF. In DNA, the CDR3 is TGTGCCAGCCGGGACAGTCACAGCTCTGGGGCCAACGTCCTGACTTTC.

This clone was counted a single time. The gene calls are TRBV6-5 and TRBJ1-4; D is uncertain. V dropped 2 bases and J dropped 1 base, with 2 bases sitting between them. From germline, CDR1 is MNHEY and CDR2 SVGAGI. CDR3 length: 13 residues. Written as DNA, the CDR3 is TGTGCCAGCAGTTACGGAACTAATGAAAAACTGTTTTTT. The encoded protein is CASSYGTNEKLFF.

The chain links TRBV28 to TRBJ1-2, with 10 bases lining up with TRBD1. Trimming cost V 7 bases and J 5 bases; bases outside gene matches: 7. The CDR3 contains 14 residues. CDR1 is MDHEN and CDR2 is SYDVKM in the germline V gene. The CDR3 DNA sequence: TGTGCCAGCATGGGGCCGGGACAGGGGTATGGCTACACCTTC. This sequence encodes CASMGPGQGYGYTF.